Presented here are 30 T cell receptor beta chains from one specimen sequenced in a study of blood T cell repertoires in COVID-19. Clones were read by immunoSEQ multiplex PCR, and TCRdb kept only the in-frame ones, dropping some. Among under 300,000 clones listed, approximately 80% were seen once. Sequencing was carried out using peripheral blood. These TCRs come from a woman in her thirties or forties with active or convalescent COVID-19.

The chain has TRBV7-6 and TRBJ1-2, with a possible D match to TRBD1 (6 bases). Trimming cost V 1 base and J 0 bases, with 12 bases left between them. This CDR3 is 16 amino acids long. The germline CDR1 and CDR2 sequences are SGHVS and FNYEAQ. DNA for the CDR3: TGTGCCAGCAGCTTAGGGACAGACCATGCTAACTATGGCTACACCTTC. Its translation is CASSLGTDHANYGYTF.

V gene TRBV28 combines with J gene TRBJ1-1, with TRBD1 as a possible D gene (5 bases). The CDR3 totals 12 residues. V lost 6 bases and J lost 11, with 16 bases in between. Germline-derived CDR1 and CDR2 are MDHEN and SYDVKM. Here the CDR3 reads CASSLMAGKAFF. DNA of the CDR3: TGTGCCAGCAGCCTTATGGCAGGGAAGGCTTTCTTT.

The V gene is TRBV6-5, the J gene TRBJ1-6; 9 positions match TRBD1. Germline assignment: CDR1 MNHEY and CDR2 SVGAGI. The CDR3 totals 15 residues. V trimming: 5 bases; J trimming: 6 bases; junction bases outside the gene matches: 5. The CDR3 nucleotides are TGTGCCAGCAGTCAACAGGGGGCTCTTAATTCACCCCTCCACTTT. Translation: CASSQQGALNSPLHF.

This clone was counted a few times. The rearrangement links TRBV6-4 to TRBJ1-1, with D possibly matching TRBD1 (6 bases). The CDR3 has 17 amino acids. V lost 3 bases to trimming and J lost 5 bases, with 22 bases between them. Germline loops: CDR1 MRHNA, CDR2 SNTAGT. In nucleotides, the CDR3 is TGTGCCAGCAGTGAGGTCTGGGGGCTACTTTTGGGTACTGAAGCTTTCTTT. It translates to CASSEVWGLLLGTEAFF.

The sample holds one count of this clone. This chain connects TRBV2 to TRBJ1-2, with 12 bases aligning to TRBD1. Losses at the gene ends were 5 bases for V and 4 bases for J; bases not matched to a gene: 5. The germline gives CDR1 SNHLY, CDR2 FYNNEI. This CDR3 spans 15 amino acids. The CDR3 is CASSPGTGGVYGYTF. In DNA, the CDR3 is TGTGCCAGCAGTCCGGGGACAGGGGGCGTCTATGGCTACACCTTC.

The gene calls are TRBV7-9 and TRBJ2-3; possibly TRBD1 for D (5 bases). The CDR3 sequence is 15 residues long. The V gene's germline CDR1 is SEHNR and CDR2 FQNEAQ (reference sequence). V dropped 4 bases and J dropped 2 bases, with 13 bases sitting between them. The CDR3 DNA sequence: TGTGCCAGCAGCTCCGGCAGGGCGGTCACAGATACGCAGTATTTT. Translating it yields CASSSGRAVTDTQYF.

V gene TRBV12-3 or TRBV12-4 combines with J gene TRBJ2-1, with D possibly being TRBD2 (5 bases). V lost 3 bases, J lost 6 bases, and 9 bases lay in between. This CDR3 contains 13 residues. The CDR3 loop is CASSLTNLNEQFF. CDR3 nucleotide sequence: TGTGCCAGCAGTTTGACTAACCTCAATGAGCAGTTCTTC.

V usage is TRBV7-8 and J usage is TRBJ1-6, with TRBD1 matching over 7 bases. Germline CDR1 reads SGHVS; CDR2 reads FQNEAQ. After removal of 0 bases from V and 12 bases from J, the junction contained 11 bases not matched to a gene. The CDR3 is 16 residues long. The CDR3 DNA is TGTGCCAGCAGCTTAGCGCTCCCGCCACGACAGGGACCCCTCCACTTT. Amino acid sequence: CASSLALPPRQGPLHF. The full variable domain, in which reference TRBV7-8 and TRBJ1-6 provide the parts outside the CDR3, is GAGVSQSPRYKVAKRGQDVALRCDPISGHVSLFWYQQALGQGPEFLTYFQNEAQLDKSGLPSDRFFAERPEGSVSTLKIQRTQQEDSAVYLCASSLALPPRQGPLHFGNGTRLTVT.

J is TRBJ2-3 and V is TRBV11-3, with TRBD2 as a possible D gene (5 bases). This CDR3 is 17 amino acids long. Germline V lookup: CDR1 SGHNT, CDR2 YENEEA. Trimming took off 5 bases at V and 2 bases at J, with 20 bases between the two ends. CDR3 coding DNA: TGTGCCAGCAGCCCGGGGAGCCCGGACTCGAACACAGATACGCAGTATTTT. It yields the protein CASSPGSPDSNTDTQYF.

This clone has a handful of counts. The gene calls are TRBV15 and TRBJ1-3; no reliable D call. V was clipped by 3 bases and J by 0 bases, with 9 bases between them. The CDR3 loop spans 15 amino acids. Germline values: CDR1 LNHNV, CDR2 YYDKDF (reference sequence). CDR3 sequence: CATSSMRSSGNTIYF. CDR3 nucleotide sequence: TGTGCCACCAGCAGTATGCGGAGCTCTGGAAACACCATATATTTT.

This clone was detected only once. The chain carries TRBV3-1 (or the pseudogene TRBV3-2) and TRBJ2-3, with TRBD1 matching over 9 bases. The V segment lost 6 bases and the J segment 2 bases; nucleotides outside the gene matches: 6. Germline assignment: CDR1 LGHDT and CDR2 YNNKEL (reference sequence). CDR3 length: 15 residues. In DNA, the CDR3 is TGTGCCAGCAGTCCGACAGGGGGAATCACAGATACGCAGTATTTT. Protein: CASSPTGGITDTQYF.

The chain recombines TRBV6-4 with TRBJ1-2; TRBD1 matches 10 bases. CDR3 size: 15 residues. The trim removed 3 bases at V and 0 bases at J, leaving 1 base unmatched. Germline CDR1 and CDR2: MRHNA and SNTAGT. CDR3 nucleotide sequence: TGTGCCAGCAGTGAAGGGACAGGGGCTAACTATGGCTACACCTTC. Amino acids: CASSEGTGANYGYTF.

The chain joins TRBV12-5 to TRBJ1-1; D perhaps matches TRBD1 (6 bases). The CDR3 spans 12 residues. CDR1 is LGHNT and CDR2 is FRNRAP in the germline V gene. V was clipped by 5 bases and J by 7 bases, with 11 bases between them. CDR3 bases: TGTGCTAGTGGTCCAGGACAGTTTGAAGCTTTCTTT. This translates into CASGPGQFEAFF.

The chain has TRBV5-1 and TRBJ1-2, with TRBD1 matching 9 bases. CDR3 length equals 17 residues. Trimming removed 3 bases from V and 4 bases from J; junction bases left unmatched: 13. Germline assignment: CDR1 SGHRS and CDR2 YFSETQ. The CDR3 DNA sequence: TGCGCCAGCAGCTACGGATTCACAGGGGGCGTCGGCTATGGCTACACCTTC. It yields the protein CASSYGFTGGVGYGYTF.

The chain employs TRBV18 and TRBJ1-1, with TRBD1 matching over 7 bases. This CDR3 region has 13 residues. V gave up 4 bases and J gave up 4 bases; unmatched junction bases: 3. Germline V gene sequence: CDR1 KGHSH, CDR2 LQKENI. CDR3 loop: CASSLQGRTEAFF. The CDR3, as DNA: TGTGCCAGCTCACTACAGGGGCGCACTGAAGCTTTCTTT.

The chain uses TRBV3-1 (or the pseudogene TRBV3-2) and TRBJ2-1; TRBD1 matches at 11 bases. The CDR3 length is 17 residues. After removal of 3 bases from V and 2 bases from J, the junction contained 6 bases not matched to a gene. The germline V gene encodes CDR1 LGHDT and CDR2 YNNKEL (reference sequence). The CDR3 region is CASSQPWGQGAYNEQFF. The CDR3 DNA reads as TGTGCCAGCAGCCAGCCGTGGGGACAGGGGGCCTACAATGAGCAGTTCTTC.

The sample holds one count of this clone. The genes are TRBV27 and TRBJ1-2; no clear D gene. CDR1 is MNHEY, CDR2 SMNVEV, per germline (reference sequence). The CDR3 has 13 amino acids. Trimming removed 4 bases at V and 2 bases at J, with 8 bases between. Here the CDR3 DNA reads TGTGCCAGCAGTTCCGGAGGGAACTATGGCTACACCTTC. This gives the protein CASSSGGNYGYTF.

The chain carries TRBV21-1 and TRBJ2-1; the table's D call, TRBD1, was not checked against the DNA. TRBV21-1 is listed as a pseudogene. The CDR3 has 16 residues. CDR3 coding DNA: TGTGCCAGCAGCATTTGGACAGGGAGGTCCTACAATGAGCAGTTCTTC. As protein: CASSIWTGRSYNEQFF.

CDR3: CASSWEGGQGEVDTQYF. In nucleotides, the CDR3 is TGTGCCAGCAGCTGGGAGGGTGGACAGGGTGAAGTAGATACGCAGTATTTT. The chain joins TRBV5-6 to TRBJ2-3; D is perhaps TRBD1 (8 bases). V was trimmed by 3 bases and J by 5 bases, leaving 22 bases between them. CDR1 is SGHDT, CDR2 YYEEEE, per germline. The CDR3 has 17 residues. Drawing the rest from reference TRBV5-6 and TRBJ2-3, the complete variable domain is DAGVTQSPTHLIKTRGQQVTLRCSPKSGHDTVSWYQQALGQGPQFIFQYYEEEERQRGNFPDRFSGHQFPNYSSELNVNALLLGDSALYLCASSWEGGQGEVDTQYFGPGTRLTVL.

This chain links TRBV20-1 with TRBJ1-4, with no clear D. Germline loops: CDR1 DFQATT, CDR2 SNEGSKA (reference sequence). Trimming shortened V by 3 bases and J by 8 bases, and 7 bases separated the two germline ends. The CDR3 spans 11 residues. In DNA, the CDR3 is TGCAGTGCTAGTGACACAGAAAAACTGTTTTTT. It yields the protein CSASDTEKLFF.

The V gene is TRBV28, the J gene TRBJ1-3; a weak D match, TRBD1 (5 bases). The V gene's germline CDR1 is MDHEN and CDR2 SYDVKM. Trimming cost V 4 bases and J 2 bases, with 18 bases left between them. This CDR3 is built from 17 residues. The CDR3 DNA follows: TGTGCCAGCAGTTCATTTCGGCGACAGACCACTGGAAACACCATATATTTT. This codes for CASSSFRRQTTGNTIYF.

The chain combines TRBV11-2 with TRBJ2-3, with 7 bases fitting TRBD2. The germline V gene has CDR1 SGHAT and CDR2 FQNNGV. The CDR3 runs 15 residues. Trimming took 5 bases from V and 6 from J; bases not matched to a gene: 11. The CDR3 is CASSLRLGGGDTQYF. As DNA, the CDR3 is TGTGCCAGCAGCCTCCGTTTGGGCGGGGGTGATACGCAGTATTTT.

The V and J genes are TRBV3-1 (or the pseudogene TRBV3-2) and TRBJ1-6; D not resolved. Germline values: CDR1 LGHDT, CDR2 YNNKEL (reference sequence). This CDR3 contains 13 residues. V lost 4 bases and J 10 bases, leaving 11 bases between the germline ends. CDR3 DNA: TGTGCCAGCAGCCCCAGCAGAGGCTCACCCCTCCACTTT. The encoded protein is CASSPSRGSPLHF.

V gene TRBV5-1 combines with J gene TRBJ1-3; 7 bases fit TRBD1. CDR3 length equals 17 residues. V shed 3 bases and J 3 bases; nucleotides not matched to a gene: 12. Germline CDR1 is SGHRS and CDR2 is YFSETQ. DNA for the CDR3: TGCGCCAGCAGCTCCTCCGGGACAGTAGCGAGTGGAAACACCATATATTTT. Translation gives CASSSSGTVASGNTIYF. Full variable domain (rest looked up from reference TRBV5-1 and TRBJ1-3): KAGVTQTPRYLIKTRGQQVTLSCSPISGHRSVSWYQQTPGQGLQFLFEYFSETQRNKGNFPGRFSGRQFSNSRSEMNVSTLELGDSALYLCASSSSGTVASGNTIYFGEGSWLTVV.

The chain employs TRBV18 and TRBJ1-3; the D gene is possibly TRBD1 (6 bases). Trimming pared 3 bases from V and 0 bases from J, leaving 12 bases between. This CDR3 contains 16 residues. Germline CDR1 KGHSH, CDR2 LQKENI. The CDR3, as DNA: TGTGCCAGCTCACCGGACAGCCCGAGCTCTGGAAACACCATATATTTT. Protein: CASSPDSPSSGNTIYF.

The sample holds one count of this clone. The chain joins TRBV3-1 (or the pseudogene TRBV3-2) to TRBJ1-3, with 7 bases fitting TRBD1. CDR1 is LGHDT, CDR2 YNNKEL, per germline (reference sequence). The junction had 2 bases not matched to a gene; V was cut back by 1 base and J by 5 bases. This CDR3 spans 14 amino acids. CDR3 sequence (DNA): TGTGCCAGCAGCCAAGCACAGGGGAGAAACACCATATATTTT. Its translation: CASSQAQGRNTIYF.

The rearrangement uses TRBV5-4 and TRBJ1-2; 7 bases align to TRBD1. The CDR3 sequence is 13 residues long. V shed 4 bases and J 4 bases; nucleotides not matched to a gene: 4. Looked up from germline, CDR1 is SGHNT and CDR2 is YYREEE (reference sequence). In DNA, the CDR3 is TGTGCCAGCAGCAGCGCAGGGGGCTATGGCTACACCTTC. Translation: CASSSAGGYGYTF.

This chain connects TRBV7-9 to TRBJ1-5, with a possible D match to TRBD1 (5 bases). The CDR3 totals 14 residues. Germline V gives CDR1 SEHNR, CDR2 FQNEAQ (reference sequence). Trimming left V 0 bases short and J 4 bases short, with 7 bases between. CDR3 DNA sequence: TGTGCCAGCAGCTTAGCGGCAGGGAATCAGCCCCAGCATTTT. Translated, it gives CASSLAAGNQPQHF.

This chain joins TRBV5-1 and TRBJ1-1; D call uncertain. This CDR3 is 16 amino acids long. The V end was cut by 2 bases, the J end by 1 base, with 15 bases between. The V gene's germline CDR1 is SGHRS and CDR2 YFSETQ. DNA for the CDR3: TGCGCCAGCAGCTTCGGGTCGGGGTCTAGGAACACTGAAGCTTTCTTT. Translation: CASSFGSGSRNTEAFF.

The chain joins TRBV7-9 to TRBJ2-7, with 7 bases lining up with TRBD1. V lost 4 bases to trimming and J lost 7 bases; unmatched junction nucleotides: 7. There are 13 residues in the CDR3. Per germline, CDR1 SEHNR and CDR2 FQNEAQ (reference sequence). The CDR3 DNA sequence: TGTGCCAGCAGCTCGACAGGGTCTTGGGAGCAGTACTTC. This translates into CASSSTGSWEQYF.